The 13 T cell receptor beta chains reported below all come from one sample, sequenced in a study of blood T cell repertoires in COVID-19. Sequenced by immunoSEQ multiplex PCR; TCRdb stores in-frame clones only, minus some. The table shows tens of thousands of clones, with 65% to 85% occurring only once. Sequenced input: peripheral blood. The source of these receptors is a woman in her fifties or sixties with acute or convalescent COVID-19.

This chain uses TRBV25-1 with TRBJ1-2; D is possibly TRBD1 (5 bases). The germline gives CDR1 MGHDK, CDR2 SYGVNS. V was pared by 4 bases and J by 7 bases, with 25 bases between. The CDR3 length is 17 residues. CDR3 loop: CASSGQYGTHSRSGYTF. As DNA, the CDR3 is TGTGCCAGCAGTGGACAATATGGGACTCACTCGCGAAGTGGCTACACCTTC.

The V call is TRBV5-1, the J call TRBJ1-1; D gene uncertain. CDR1 and CDR2 (germline): SGHRS, YFSETQ. The CDR3 runs 12 residues. V lost 5 bases to trimming and J lost 0 bases, with 5 bases between them. The CDR3 protein is CASRLLNTEAFF. The CDR3 coding sequence is TGCGCCAGCAGATTATTGAACACTGAAGCTTTCTTT.

The V and J genes are TRBV18 and TRBJ2-6; D remains unclear. CDR3 length: 15 amino acids. Trimming removed 3 bases at V and 0 bases at J, with 6 bases between. CDR1 is KGHSH, CDR2 LQKENI, per germline. The CDR3 DNA follows: TGTGCCAGCTCACCGAACTTCTCTGGGGCCAACGTCCTGACTTTC. It yields the protein CASSPNFSGANVLTF. Full variable domain (rest looked up from reference TRBV18 and TRBJ2-6): NAGVMQNPRHLVRRRGQEARLRCSPMKGHSHVYWYRQLPEEGLKFMVYLQKENIIDESGMPKERFSAEFPKEGPSILRIQQVVRGDSAAYFCASSPNFSGANVLTFGAGSRLTVL.

This clone has only a few counts. The chain employs TRBV6-5 and TRBJ1-1, with 7 bases identical to TRBD1. The junction had 13 bases not matched to a gene; V was cut back by 8 bases and J by 4 bases. This CDR3 contains 15 residues. Germline values: CDR1 MNHEY, CDR2 SVGAGI. This CDR3 reads CASQRQGSLGTEAFF. CDR3 bases: TGTGCCAGCCAACGACAGGGTTCTCTGGGCACTGAAGCTTTCTTT.

This chain joins TRBV6-1 and TRBJ2-7; 8 nucleotides align to TRBD1. Germline trimming cut 3 bases from V and 7 bases from J; bases unmatched to any gene: 11. This CDR3 has 15 residues. Per germline, CDR1 MNHNS and CDR2 SASEGT. The CDR3 protein is CASSDGGARDREQYF. CDR3 sequence (DNA): TGTGCCAGCAGTGATGGCGGGGCCCGGGACAGGGAGCAGTACTTC.

The V call is TRBV11-2, the J call TRBJ2-7; 12 bases are a match to TRBD2. Germline trimming cut 4 bases from V and 6 bases from J; bases unmatched to any gene: 7. The CDR3 consists of 15 residues. Germline CDR1 is SGHAT and CDR2 is FQNNGV. Here the CDR3 reads CASSSLAGGRREQYF. In nucleotides, the CDR3 is TGTGCCAGCAGCTCGCTAGCGGGGGGGCGGCGCGAGCAGTACTTC. The full variable domain, with the rest looked up from reference TRBV11-2 and TRBJ2-7, is EAGVAQSPRYKIIEKRQSVAFWCNPISGHATLYWYQQILGQGPKLLIQFQNNGVVDDSQLPKDRFSAERLKGVDSTLKIQPAKLEDSAVYLCASSSLAGGRREQYFGPGTRLTVT.

The chain joins TRBV13 to TRBJ1-1; D is perhaps TRBD1 (6 bases). Germline CDR1 and CDR2: PRHDT and FYEKMQ (reference sequence). The CDR3 has 16 residues. V gave up 5 bases and J gave up 5 bases, with 21 bases separating them. The CDR3 protein is CASSNRDIPGRTEAFF. CDR3 sequence (DNA): TGTGCCAGCAGCAACCGGGACATCCCCGGCAGGACTGAAGCTTTCTTT.

V and J are TRBV6-5 and TRBJ1-1, with a tentative D call TRBD1 (5 bases). Trimming left V 8 bases short and J 3 bases short, with 19 bases between. The V gene's germline CDR1 is MNHEY and CDR2 SVGAGI. CDR3 length equals 15 residues. The chain's CDR3 is CASAGRGREDTEAFF. The CDR3, as DNA: TGTGCCAGCGCAGGTAGGGGCAGGGAGGACACTGAAGCTTTCTTT.

V usage is TRBV2 and J usage is TRBJ2-7, with TRBD2 as a possible D gene (7 bases). The CDR3 contains 14 residues. From germline, CDR1 is SNHLY and CDR2 FYNNEI. V lost 6 bases and J 1 base, leaving 13 bases between the germline ends. As DNA, the CDR3 is TGTGCCAGCAGAGCGGGACATGCATCCTACGAGCAGTACTTC. This codes for CASRAGHASYEQYF. The full variable domain, in which reference TRBV2 and TRBJ2-7 provide the parts outside the CDR3, is EPEVTQTPSHQVTQMGQEVILRCVPISNHLYFYWYRQILGQKVEFLVSFYNNEISEKSEIFDDQFSVERPDGSNFTLKIRSTKLEDSAMYFCASRAGHASYEQYFGPGTRLTVT.

In this sample, this clone turned up a few times. The chain joins TRBV19 to TRBJ2-5; a weak D match, TRBD2 (6 bases). V was shortened by 3 bases and J by 5 bases, with 10 bases between the two germline ends. CDR1 is LNHDA and CDR2 is SQIVND in the germline V gene (reference sequence). CDR3 length equals 13 residues. The CDR3 sequence is CASSIQGRETQYF. CDR3 DNA sequence: TGTGCCAGTAGTATTCAAGGGAGGGAGACCCAGTACTTC.

V usage is TRBV27 and J usage is TRBJ1-1, with 8 bases identical to TRBD1. The CDR3 runs to 14 residues. J gave up 0 bases and V 7 bases, and 4 bases lay outside the gene matches. In germline, CDR1 is MNHEY, CDR2 SMNVEV (reference sequence). This chain's CDR3 is CASKVQGVNTEAFF. CDR3 in DNA: TGTGCCAGCAAGGTACAGGGGGTGAACACTGAAGCTTTCTTT.

The chain recombines TRBV3-1 (or the pseudogene TRBV3-2) with TRBJ2-1; 9 bases are shared with TRBD1. Per germline, CDR1 LGHDT and CDR2 YNNKEL (reference sequence). CDR3 length: 17 residues. Unmatched junction bases numbered 5, after V lost 2 bases and J lost 0 bases. The chain's CDR3 is CASSQPRTGASYNEQFF. The CDR3 DNA sequence: TGTGCCAGCAGCCAACCGAGGACAGGGGCCTCCTACAATGAGCAGTTCTTC.

V gene TRBV4-2 combines with J gene TRBJ2-7; 10 bases line up with TRBD1. CDR3 size: 14 residues. Germline V gene data show CDR1 as LGHNA and CDR2 as YNFKEQ. J lost 2 bases, V lost 4 bases, and 2 bases had no gene match. CDR3 in DNA: TGTGCCAGCAGCCTTGGACAGGGGGCCTACGAGCAGTACTTC. It is translated as CASSLGQGAYEQYF.